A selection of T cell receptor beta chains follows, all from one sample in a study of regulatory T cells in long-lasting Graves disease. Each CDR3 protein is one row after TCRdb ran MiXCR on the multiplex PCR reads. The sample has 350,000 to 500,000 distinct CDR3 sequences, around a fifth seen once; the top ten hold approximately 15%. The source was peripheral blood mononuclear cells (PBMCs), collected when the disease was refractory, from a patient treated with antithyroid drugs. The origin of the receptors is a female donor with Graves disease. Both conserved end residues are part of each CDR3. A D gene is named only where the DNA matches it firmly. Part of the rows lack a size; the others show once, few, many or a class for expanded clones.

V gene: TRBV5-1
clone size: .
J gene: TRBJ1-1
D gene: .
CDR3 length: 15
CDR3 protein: CASSLEAGLNTEAFF
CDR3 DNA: TGCGCCAGCAGCTTGGAAGCGGGATTGAACACTGAAGCTTTCTTT

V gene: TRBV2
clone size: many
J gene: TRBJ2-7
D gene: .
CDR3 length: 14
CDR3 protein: CASSEAPGSYEQYF
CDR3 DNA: TGTGCCAGCAGTGAAGCCCCCGGATCCTACGAGCAGTACTTC

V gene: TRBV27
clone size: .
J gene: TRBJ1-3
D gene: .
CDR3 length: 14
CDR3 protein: CASSATGIGNTIYF
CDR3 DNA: TGTGCCAGCAGTGCCACAGGGATTGGAAACACCATATATTTT

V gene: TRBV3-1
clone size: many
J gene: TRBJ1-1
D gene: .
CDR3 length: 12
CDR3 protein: CASSQDWTEAFF
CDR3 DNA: TGTGCCAGCAGCCAAGATTGGACTGAAGCTTTCTTT

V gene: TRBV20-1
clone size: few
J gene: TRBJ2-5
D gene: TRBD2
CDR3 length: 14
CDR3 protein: CSARGGLAEETQYF
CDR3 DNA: TGCAGTGCTAGAGGCGGACTAGCGGAAGAGACCCAGTACTTC

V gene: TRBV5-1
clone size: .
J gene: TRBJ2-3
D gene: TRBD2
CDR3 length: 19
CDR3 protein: CASSLGLAGGPGSADTQYF
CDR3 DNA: TGCGCCAGCAGCTTGGGACTAGCGGGAGGGCCAGGTTCGGCAGATACGCAGTATTTT

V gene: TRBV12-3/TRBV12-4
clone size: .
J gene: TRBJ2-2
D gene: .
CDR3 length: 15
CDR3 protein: CASSFAGSVTGELFF
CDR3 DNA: TGTGCCAGCAGTTTCGCAGGGTCTGTCACCGGGGAGCTGTTTTTT

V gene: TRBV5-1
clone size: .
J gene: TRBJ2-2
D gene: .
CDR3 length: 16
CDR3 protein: CASSLATGANTGELFF
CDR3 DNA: TGCGCCAGCAGCTTGGCCACGGGAGCGAACACCGGGGAGCTGTTTTTT

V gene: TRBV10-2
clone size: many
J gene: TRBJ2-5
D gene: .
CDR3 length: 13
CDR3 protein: CASSETNQETQYF
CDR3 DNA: TGCGCCAGCAGTGAGACAAATCAAGAGACCCAGTACTTC

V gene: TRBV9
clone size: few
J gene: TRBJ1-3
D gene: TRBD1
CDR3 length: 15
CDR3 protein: CASSATGKTGNTIYF
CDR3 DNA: TGTGCCAGCAGCGCGACAGGGAAGACTGGAAACACCATATATTTT

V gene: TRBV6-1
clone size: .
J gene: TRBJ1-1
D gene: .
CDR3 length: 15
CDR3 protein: CASSQTTIMNTEAFF
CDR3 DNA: TGTGCCAGCAGCCAAACAACTATCATGAACACTGAAGCTTTCTTT

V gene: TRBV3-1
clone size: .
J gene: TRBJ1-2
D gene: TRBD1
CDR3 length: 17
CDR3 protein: CASSQDLNRGRIDGYTF
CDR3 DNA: TGTGCCAGCAGCCAAGACCTAAACAGGGGGCGAATCGATGGCTACACCTTC

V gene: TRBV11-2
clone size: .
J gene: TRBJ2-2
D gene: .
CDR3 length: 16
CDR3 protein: CASSRLGGLGTGELFF
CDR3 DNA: TGTGCCAGCAGCCGTCTTGGGGGGCTGGGCACCGGGGAGCTGTTTTTT

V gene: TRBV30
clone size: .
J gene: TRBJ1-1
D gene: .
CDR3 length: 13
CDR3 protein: CAWSSKGNTEAFF
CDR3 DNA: TGTGCCTGGAGTTCCAAGGGCAACACTGAAGCTTTCTTT

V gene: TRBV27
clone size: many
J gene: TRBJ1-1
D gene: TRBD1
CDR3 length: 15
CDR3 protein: CASSAYRGGNTEAFF
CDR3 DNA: TGTGCCAGCAGTGCTTACAGGGGCGGGAACACTGAAGCTTTCTTT

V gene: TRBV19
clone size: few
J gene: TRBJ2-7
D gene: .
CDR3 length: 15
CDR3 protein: CASSIAEGLGYEQYF
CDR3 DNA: TGTGCCAGTAGTATAGCTGAGGGCCTTGGCTACGAGCAGTACTTC

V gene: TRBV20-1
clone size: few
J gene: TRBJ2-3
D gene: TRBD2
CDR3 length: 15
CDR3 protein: CSARGTSGRSDTQYF
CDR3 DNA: TGCAGTGCTAGGGGGACTAGCGGGAGATCAGATACGCAGTATTTT

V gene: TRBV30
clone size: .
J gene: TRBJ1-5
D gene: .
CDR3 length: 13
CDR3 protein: CAWSVTAHQPQHF
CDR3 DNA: TGTGCCTGGAGTGTCACAGCCCATCAGCCCCAGCATTTT

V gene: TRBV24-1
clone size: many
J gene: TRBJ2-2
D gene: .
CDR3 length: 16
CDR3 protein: CATSKEDYSNTGELFF
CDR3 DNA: TGTGCCACCAGTAAAGAGGACTATTCGAACACCGGGGAGCTGTTTTTT

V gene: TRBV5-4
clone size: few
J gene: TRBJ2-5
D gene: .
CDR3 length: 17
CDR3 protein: CASRDASRGRSGETQYF
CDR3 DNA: TGTGCCAGCAGGGATGCGAGCAGGGGACGGTCGGGAGAGACCCAGTACTTC

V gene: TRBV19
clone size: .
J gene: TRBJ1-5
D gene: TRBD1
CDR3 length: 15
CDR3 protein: CASSDRGYSNQPQHF
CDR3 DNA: TGTGCCAGTAGTGACAGGGGCTATAGCAATCAGCCCCAGCATTTT

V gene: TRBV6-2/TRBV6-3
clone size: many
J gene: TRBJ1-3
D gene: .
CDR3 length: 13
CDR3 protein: CASSLDSGNTIYF
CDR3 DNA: TGTGCCAGCAGTCTAGACTCTGGAAACACCATATATTTT

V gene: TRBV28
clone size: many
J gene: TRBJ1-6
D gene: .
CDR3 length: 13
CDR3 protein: CASSLGWNSPLHF
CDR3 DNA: TGTGCCAGCAGTTTGGGGTGGAATTCACCCCTCCACTTT

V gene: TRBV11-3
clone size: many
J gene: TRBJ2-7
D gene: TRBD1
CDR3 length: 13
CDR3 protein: CASSSGQGDEQYF
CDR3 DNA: TGTGCCAGCAGCTCGGGACAGGGTGACGAGCAGTACTTC

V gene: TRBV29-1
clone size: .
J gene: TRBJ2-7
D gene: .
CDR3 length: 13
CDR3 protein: CSVGGTGTSEQYF
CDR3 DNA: TGCAGCGTTGGGGGAACAGGGACCTCTGAGCAGTACTTC

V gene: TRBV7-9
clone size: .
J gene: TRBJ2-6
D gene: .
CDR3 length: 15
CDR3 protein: CASSKAHSGANVLTF
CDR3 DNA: TGTGCCAGCAGCAAGGCCCACTCTGGGGCCAACGTCCTGACTTTC

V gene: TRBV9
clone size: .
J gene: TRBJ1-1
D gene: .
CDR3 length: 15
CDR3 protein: CASSFTGSPNTEAFF
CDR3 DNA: TGTGCCAGCAGTTTTACAGGGTCCCCGAACACTGAAGCTTTCTTT

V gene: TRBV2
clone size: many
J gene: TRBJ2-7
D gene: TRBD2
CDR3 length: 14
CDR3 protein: CASSDSRGRAEQYF
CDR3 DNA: TGTGCCAGCAGTGACAGTCGAGGGAGGGCAGAGCAGTACTTC

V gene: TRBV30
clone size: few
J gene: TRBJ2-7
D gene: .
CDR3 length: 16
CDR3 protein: CAWSVLAPGGSDEQYF
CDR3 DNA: TGTGCCTGGAGTGTACTGGCCCCGGGTGGAAGCGACGAGCAGTACTTC

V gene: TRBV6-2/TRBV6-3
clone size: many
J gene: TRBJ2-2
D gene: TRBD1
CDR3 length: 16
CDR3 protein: CASSDPVTGYTGELFF
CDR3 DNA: TGTGCCAGCAGTGACCCGGTGACAGGGTACACCGGGGAGCTGTTTTTT

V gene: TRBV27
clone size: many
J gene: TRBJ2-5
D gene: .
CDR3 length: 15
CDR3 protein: CASSEAGGVQETQYF
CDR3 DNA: TGTGCCAGCAGTGAAGCGGGTGGGGTCCAAGAGACCCAGTACTTC

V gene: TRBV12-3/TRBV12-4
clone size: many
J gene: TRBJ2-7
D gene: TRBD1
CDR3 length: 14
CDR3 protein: CASRTGTGAYEQYF
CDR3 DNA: TGTGCCAGCCGCACCGGGACAGGAGCCTACGAGCAGTACTTC

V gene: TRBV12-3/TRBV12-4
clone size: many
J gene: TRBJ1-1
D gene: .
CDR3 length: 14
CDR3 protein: CASSRGQLNTEAFF
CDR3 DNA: TGTGCCAGCAGCCGAGGACAGCTTAACACTGAAGCTTTCTTT

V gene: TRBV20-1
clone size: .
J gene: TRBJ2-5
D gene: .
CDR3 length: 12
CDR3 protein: CSARWRDETQYF
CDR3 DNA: TGCAGTGCTCGTTGGCGGGATGAGACCCAGTACTTC

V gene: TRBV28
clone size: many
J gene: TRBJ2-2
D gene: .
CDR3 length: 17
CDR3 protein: CASSPPRAGGGTGELFF
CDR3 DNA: TGTGCCAGCAGTCCACCCCGGGCAGGGGGGGGCACCGGGGAGCTGTTTTTT

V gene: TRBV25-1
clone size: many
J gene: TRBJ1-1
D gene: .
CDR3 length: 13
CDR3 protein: CASRVTWSTEAFF
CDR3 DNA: TGTGCCAGCCGGGTGACCTGGAGCACTGAAGCTTTCTTT

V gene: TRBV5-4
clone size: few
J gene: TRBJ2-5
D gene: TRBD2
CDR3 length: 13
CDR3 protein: CASIGTTQETQYF
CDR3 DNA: TGTGCCAGCATCGGGACTACCCAAGAGACCCAGTACTTC

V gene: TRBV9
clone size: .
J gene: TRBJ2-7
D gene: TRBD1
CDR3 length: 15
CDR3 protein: CASSADGTGGVEQYF
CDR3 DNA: TGTGCCAGCAGCGCCGATGGGACAGGGGGCGTCGAGCAGTACTTC

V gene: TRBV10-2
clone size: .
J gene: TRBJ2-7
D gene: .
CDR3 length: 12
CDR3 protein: CASGGQYYEQYF
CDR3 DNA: TGCGCCAGCGGAGGACAGTACTACGAGCAGTACTTC

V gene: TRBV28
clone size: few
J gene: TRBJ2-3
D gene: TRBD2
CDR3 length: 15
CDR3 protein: CASSFLAGGPDTQYF
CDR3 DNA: TGTGCCAGCAGTTTTTTAGCGGGAGGGCCAGATACGCAGTATTTT

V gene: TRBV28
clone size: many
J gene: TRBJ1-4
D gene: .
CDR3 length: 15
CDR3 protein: CASSPPGTSKEKLFF
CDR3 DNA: TGTGCCAGCAGCCCACCCGGGACCTCAAAGGAAAAACTGTTTTTT

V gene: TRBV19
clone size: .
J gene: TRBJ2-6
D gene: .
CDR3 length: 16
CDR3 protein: CASSIGGLGGANVLTF
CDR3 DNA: TGTGCCAGTAGTATAGGGGGACTCGGTGGGGCCAACGTCCTGACTTTC

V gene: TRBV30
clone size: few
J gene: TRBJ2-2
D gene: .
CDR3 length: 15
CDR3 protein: CAWRPVGQSTGELFF
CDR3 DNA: TGTGCCTGGAGACCGGTCGGGCAGTCCACCGGGGAGCTGTTTTTT

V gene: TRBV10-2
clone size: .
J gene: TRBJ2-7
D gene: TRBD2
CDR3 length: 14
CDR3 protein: CASSETSANYEQYF
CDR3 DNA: TGCGCCAGCAGTGAAACTAGCGCGAACTACGAGCAGTACTTC